This entry lists 25 T cell receptor beta chains sequenced from one sample in a study of blood T cell repertoires in COVID-19. Assay used: immunoSEQ multiplex PCR; TCRdb lists only in-frame clones, some missing. The table records under 300,000 clones, around 78% of them present only once. Sequencing input: peripheral blood. These TCRs come from a man aged 55 to 69 who had recovered from COVID-19.

This rearrangement joins TRBV4-2 to TRBJ2-7; TRBD1 agrees at 8 bases. This CDR3 has 18 residues. V lost 3 bases, J lost 0 bases, and 13 bases stayed unmatched. Germline loops: CDR1 LGHNA, CDR2 YNFKEQ. CDR3 sequence (DNA): TGTGCCAGCAGCCAGGCTCGAACCGGACAGGGTAGCTCCTACGAGCAGTACTTC. Translation: CASSQARTGQGSSYEQYF.

The rearrangement links TRBV6-5 to TRBJ1-1, with TRBD1 as a possible D gene (5 bases). Trimming removed 0 bases from V and 1 base from J, with 9 bases in between. This CDR3 is built from 15 residues. Germline loops: CDR1 MNHEY, CDR2 SVGAGI. The CDR3 DNA follows: TGTGCCAGCAGTTACTCTGCAAGGGGGAACACTGAAGCTTTCTTT. It is translated as CASSYSARGNTEAFF.

In its sample, this clone was seen once. The chain employs TRBV19 and TRBJ2-7; tentative D call: TRBD2 (5 bases). Germline V lookup: CDR1 LNHDA, CDR2 SQIVND (reference sequence). This CDR3 has 13 residues. Trimming cost V 4 bases and J 3 bases, with 10 bases left between them. The CDR3 region has the DNA TGTGCCAGTAGTACGGCCCGGGGCTACGAGCAGTACTTC. It yields the protein CASSTARGYEQYF.

In its sample, this clone was seen many times. The rearrangement uses TRBV19 and TRBJ1-5, with D uncertain. This CDR3 has 13 residues. The germline gives CDR1 LNHDA, CDR2 SQIVND (reference sequence). V shed 5 bases and J shed 1 base, with 6 bases lying between them. CDR3 sequence (DNA): TGTGCCAGTAGTTACCAGAGCAATCAGCCCCAGCATTTT. Its protein product is CASSYQSNQPQHF.

This clone turned up a few times. The chain employs TRBV5-4 and TRBJ2-7, with a tentative D call TRBD2 (6 bases). The CDR3 spans 15 residues. The ends were cut back, 4 bases at V and 4 bases at J, with 18 bases in the middle. The germline V gene encodes CDR1 SGHNT and CDR2 YYREEE (reference sequence). The CDR3: CASSGRQGAEYEQYF. The CDR3, as DNA: TGTGCCAGCAGCGGGAGGCAGGGCGCGGAGTACGAGCAGTACTTC.

V usage is TRBV24-1 and J usage is TRBJ2-1; the match to TRBD2 covers 9 bases. The germline V gene has CDR1 KGHDR and CDR2 SFDVKD. V shed 4 bases, J shed 6 bases, and the junction held 6 bases outside the gene matches. This CDR3 is built from 15 residues. The CDR3 DNA sequence: TGTGCCACCAGTGAATCCGGGACTAGCTTCAATGAGCAGTTCTTC. Amino acids: CATSESGTSFNEQFF.

The chain carries TRBV25-1 and TRBJ2-3; 8 nucleotides align to TRBD2. The CDR3 consists of 16 residues. The V and J ends lost 4 bases and 2 bases, in that order; junction bases with no gene match: 8. Looked up from germline, CDR1 is MGHDK and CDR2 is SYGVNS. As DNA, the CDR3 is TGTGCCAGCAGTGCCCCGGGACTAGTAAACACAGATACGCAGTATTTT. Protein product: CASSAPGLVNTDTQYF.

This clone was recorded once. The chain joins TRBV20-1 to TRBJ2-5, with unresolved D. CDR1 and CDR2 (germline): DFQATT, SNEGSKA (reference sequence). V dropped 4 bases and J dropped 5 bases, with 8 bases sitting between them. The CDR3 sequence is 11 residues long. CDR3: CSATPIETQYF. CDR3 nucleotides: TGCAGTGCTACCCCCATCGAGACCCAGTACTTC.

V is TRBV11-2 and J is TRBJ2-7, with 8 bases that match TRBD1. Trimming took 5 bases from V and 3 from J; bases not matched to a gene: 9. Germline CDR1 SGHAT, CDR2 FQNNGV. This CDR3 contains 15 residues. CDR3 amino acids: CASSKEAGGGYEQYF. CDR3 nucleotides: TGTGCCAGCAGCAAAGAGGCAGGGGGCGGCTACGAGCAGTACTTC.

J is TRBJ2-7 and V is TRBV28; 7 bases agree with TRBD1. The CDR3 is 15 amino acids. Germline lookup yields CDR1 MDHEN and CDR2 SYDVKM. V trimming: 7 bases; J trimming: 2 bases; junction bases outside the gene matches: 11. Written as DNA, the CDR3 is TGTGCCAGCATCAAGGGGGCCAGGACGACCTACGAGCAGTACTTC. This encodes CASIKGARTTYEQYF.

This chain uses TRBV6-1 with TRBJ1-2; a possible D gene is TRBD1 (6 bases). V was shortened by 3 bases and J by 2 bases, with 10 bases between the two germline ends. CDR1 is MNHNS, CDR2 SASEGT, per germline. There are 14 residues in the CDR3. This CDR3 reads CASSEADRNYGYTF. In nucleotides, the CDR3 is TGTGCCAGCAGTGAGGCTGACAGGAACTATGGCTACACCTTC.

The genes are TRBV28 and TRBJ1-1, with 8 bases that match TRBD1. V gave up 4 bases and J gave up 3 bases; unmatched junction bases: 16. This CDR3 region has 18 residues. Looked up from germline, CDR1 is MDHEN and CDR2 is SYDVKM. Written as DNA, the CDR3 is TGTGCCAGCAGTTCCGTGTCAGGGGGCGCACTGTCGGACACTGAAGCTTTCTTT. Residues: CASSSVSGGALSDTEAFF. The full variable domain, in which reference TRBV28 and TRBJ1-1 provide the parts outside the CDR3, is DVKVTQSSRYLVKRTGEKVFLECVQDMDHENMFWYRQDPGLGLRLIYFSYDVKMKEKGDIPEGYSVSREKKERFSLILESASTNQTSMYLCASSSVSGGALSDTEAFFGQGTRLTVV.

This clone was picked up a small number of times. The gene calls are TRBV12-3 or TRBV12-4 and TRBJ2-7, with TRBD1 matching 7 bases. This CDR3 comprises 13 residues. V lost 4 bases to trimming and J lost 10 bases; unmatched junction nucleotides: 10. The CDR3 nucleotides read TGTGCCAGCAGTTCCGGGACAGTGTCGCGACAGTACTTC. Encoded protein: CASSSGTVSRQYF.

The rearrangement uses TRBV5-4 and TRBJ2-5, with D possibly matching TRBD2 (6 bases). This CDR3 has 15 residues. The germline V and J ends were trimmed by 4 bases and 5 bases, with 18 bases remaining between them. CDR1 and CDR2 from the germline V gene are SGHNT and YYREEE (reference sequence). CDR3 DNA sequence: TGTGCCAGCAGCCTACTAGTCGGGGGTGAGGAGACCCAGTACTTC. This translates into CASSLLVGGEETQYF. The full variable domain, with the rest looked up from reference TRBV5-4 and TRBJ2-5, is ETGVTQSPTHLIKTRGQQVTLRCSSQSGHNTVSWYQQALGQGPQFIFQYYREEENGRGNFPPRFSGLQFPNYSSELNVNALELDDSALYLCASSLLVGGEETQYFGPGTRLLVL.

The chain joins TRBV3-1 (or the pseudogene TRBV3-2) to TRBJ2-4, with TRBD2 as a possible D gene (6 bases). V shed 0 bases and J shed 0 bases, with 9 bases lying between them. CDR1 LGHDT and CDR2 YNNKEL come from the germline V gene (reference sequence). The CDR3 contains 16 residues. The CDR3 DNA reads TGTGCCAGCAGCCAAGAGCTGGGACTAGCCAAAAACATTCAGTACTTC. As protein: CASSQELGLAKNIQYF.

The genes are TRBV5-6 and TRBJ1-1; 8 positions match TRBD1. Unmatched junction bases numbered 3, after V lost 4 bases and J lost 1 base. Germline V gene sequence: CDR1 SGHDT, CDR2 YYEEEE. The CDR3 length is 14 residues. Written as DNA, the CDR3 is TGTGCCAGCAGCCACAGGGGGAGGAACACTGAAGCTTTCTTT. It encodes CASSHRGRNTEAFF.

This clone was found once. The chain couples TRBV6-5 to TRBJ2-7, with a possible D match to TRBD1 (6 bases). Trimming removed 0 bases at V and 0 bases at J, with 9 bases between. The CDR3 is made up of 15 amino acids. Germline-derived CDR1 and CDR2 are MNHEY and SVGAGI. This CDR3 reads CASSYSTGISYEQYF. The DNA for the CDR3 is TGTGCCAGCAGTTACTCCACAGGGATCTCCTACGAGCAGTACTTC.

This chain joins TRBV28 and TRBJ1-5, with unresolved D. The CDR3 loop spans 14 amino acids. Germline V lookup: CDR1 MDHEN, CDR2 SYDVKM. Trimming left V 2 bases short and J 7 bases short, with 12 bases between. CDR3 sequence (DNA): TGTGCCAGCAGTTTACGTTCTAACCGACAGCCCCAGCATTTT. The encoded protein is CASSLRSNRQPQHF.

The CDR3 protein is CASSLLQAREQYF. The DNA for the CDR3 is TGTGCCAGCAGTTTGTTACAGGCTCGTGAGCAGTACTTC. The chain combines TRBV27 with TRBJ2-7; possible D gene TRBD1, 5 bases. V was pared by 3 bases and J by 7 bases, with 13 bases between. This CDR3 has 13 residues. CDR1 is MNHEY, CDR2 SMNVEV, per germline (reference sequence).

This rearrangement joins TRBV3-1 (or the pseudogene TRBV3-2) to TRBJ2-5, with D possibly matching TRBD1 (5 bases). This CDR3 has 14 residues. With 0 bases removed from V and 6 bases from J, the gap between germline ends came to 11 bases. Per germline, CDR1 LGHDT and CDR2 YNNKEL (reference sequence). CDR3 residues: CASSQDAGRQTQYF. CDR3 DNA sequence: TGTGCCAGCAGCCAAGATGCAGGGCGACAGACCCAGTACTTC.

The chain employs TRBV5-1 and TRBJ2-6, with D possibly being TRBD2 (6 bases). Germline CDR1 is SGHRS and CDR2 is YFSETQ. There are 17 residues in the CDR3. Trimming shortened V by 3 bases and J by 2 bases, and 15 bases separated the two germline ends. The CDR3 reads CASSSGGSWAGANVLTF. The CDR3 coding sequence is TGCGCCAGCAGCTCTGGGGGGTCCTGGGCTGGGGCCAACGTCCTGACTTTC.

DNA of the CDR3: TGCGCCAGCAGTTCACCGGGACAGGGGTCACTAGTGGGCACTGAAGCTTTCTTT. This translates into CASSSPGQGSLVGTEAFF. This rearrangement joins TRBV5-1 to TRBJ1-1; 10 nucleotides agree with TRBD1. This CDR3 comprises 18 residues. V gave up 5 bases and J gave up 4 bases; unmatched junction bases: 17. In germline, CDR1 is SGHRS, CDR2 YFSETQ.

This chain connects TRBV27 to TRBJ2-5, with TRBD1 as a possible D gene (6 bases). Germline V CDR1 and CDR2: MNHEY, SMNVEV (reference sequence). V lost 8 bases and J 2 bases, leaving 18 bases between the germline ends. This CDR3 is 15 amino acids long. In DNA form, the CDR3 reads TGTGCCAGCCGCGTGGTAGGACAGCTACAAGAGACCCAGTACTTC. Encoded protein: CASRVVGQLQETQYF.

The chain joins TRBV19 to TRBJ2-2; D is possibly TRBD1 (6 bases). V was clipped by 6 bases and J by 2 bases, with 16 bases between them. The germline V gene encodes CDR1 LNHDA and CDR2 SQIVND (reference sequence). The CDR3 consists of 16 residues. The CDR3: CASRMWGQVNTGELFF. The CDR3, as DNA: TGTGCCAGTAGGATGTGGGGACAAGTTAACACCGGGGAGCTGTTTTTT.

The V and J genes are TRBV9 and TRBJ1-4; D is perhaps TRBD1 (6 bases). The germline V gene encodes CDR1 SGDLS and CDR2 YYNGEE. The CDR3 is 14 residues long. The V and J ends lost 1 base and 10 bases respectively, with 14 bases between them. The CDR3 DNA follows: TGTGCCAGCAGCGTAAGTCGGGACACCGGAAAACTGTTTTTT. Its translation: CASSVSRDTGKLFF.